The TCR beta chain under discussion was sequenced for a study of CD8 T cells in Susac syndrome. CDR3 length: 16 amino acids. With V trimmed by 5 bases and J by 8 bases, 14 bases remained unmatched. Per germline, CDR1 SQVTM and CDR2 ANQGSEA. Sequencing of TCR beta covered CD8+ and CD4+ T cells obtained from blood. The multiple sclerosis controls were treatment-naive patients affected by stable or active relapsing-remitting disease. While CD8+ and CD4+ T cells were isolated negatively, TEMRA cells were enriched by FACS. Random hexamers served to reverse transcribe about 0.5 to 1 ug RNA. The authors amplified TCR beta CDR3 across 54 Vbeta and 13 Jbeta using immunoSEQ multiplex PCR. MiXCR, run by TCRdb on the immunoSEQ multiplex PCR reads, gives a single entry per CDR3 protein. In the table there are 160,000 or so distinct CDR3 sequences, around 95% of which are singletons.

The sample comprised CD8+ T cells from PBMCs. The TCR sequence derives from a human donor with multiple sclerosis. This chain connects TRBV29-1 to TRBJ2-1; 11 nucleotides line up with TRBD2. The CDR3 DNA sequence: TGCAGCGTTTTAAGGGGCGGACTAGCGGGTTGGTATGAGCAGTTCTTC. Its protein is CSVLRGGLAGWYEQFF.